One T cell receptor (beta chain) is described in this entry. Its antigen is currently not known. The input lacks base qualities; no much larger clone sits a single base away. The sample is drawn from a study of blood T cell repertoires in COVID-19 (dated by TCRdb to 2020 to 2021). Background for the entire study: Collaborator samples came from the United States, Italy and Spain and covered acute and convalescent phases of COVID-19. The prospective study material was composed of cDNA or gDNA derived from T cells, B-cell-depleted T cells, or PBMCs. Deeply sampled blood TCRbeta repertoires from subjects exposed to, actively infected with, or recovered from COVID-19 were included in the dataset. The repertoires were released in a freely available public database meant as a resource for research on the immune response to SARS-CoV-2. The samples were drawn from two sources: the first 160 participants of the ongoing ImmuneRACE study, and approximately 1,300 subjects contributed by 6 global collaborators. Nearly every sample came with metadata listing a de-identified subject ID, COVID-19 status, age in years and sex. Where HLA class I and class II types were available, the types were taken from metadata supplied by the sample provider, not from assay-based typing. General conclusions and limits of the study: The quantity of clinical and demographic metadata differed by source and by participant and was supplied without curation.

Taken from the germline V gene, the CDR1 and CDR2 loops are SGHRS and YFSETQ. The CDR3, from cysteine to phenylalanine, totals 15 residues. Kept here is only the CDR3 DNA, which spans 45 bases and is read in frame from base 1. V is reduced by 6 bases and J by 1 base, leaving a spacing of 17 bases between them. At one collaborating source in Seattle, patients were enrolled during active infection and were followed longitudinally through the course of disease. Whole blood was collected in K2EDTA tubes by collaborating institutions according to the institutions' own protocols. For TCRbeta analysis, collaborators shipped samples as frozen whole blood, isolated PBMCs, or DNA extracted from either of those sample types. The immunoSEQ Assay, a bias-controlled multiplex PCR, was used to amplify TCRbeta CDR3 regions from genomic DNA. On the authors' methods: The number of nucleated cells in each sample was estimated from the amplification of reference gene primers within the assay. To quantify the absolute abundance of each unique TCRbeta CDR3 rearrangement, sequence reads were collapsed and filtered. For each sample, productive Simpson clonality was calculated as the square root of Simpson's diversity index across productive rearrangements. The source is immuneACCESS, and TCRdb retained only in-frame sequences with V and J called. Part of the clones is not carried over; for the studies checked, unresolved V genes explain less than half of this, and the remainder is unexplained. From that table come the V and J calls and clone size; the DNA was used to work out D and trimming. Here the sample has fewer than 450,000 clones; 87% occur a single time. Jointly, the top ten make up just under 6.5% of the sample.

Rearrangement joined TRBV5-1 to TRBJ2-7; TRBD2 is a weak D gene call, 6 bases matching. Sequences were obtained from peripheral blood. The sequence was obtained from a woman aged 45-59 years with COVID-19, enrolled during active disease. The CDR3 loop reads CASTPTPTRSYEQYF. The sequenced DNA is TGCGCCAGCACCCCGACCCCGACTAGGTCCTACGAGCAGTACTTC.